This note documents a single T cell receptor (beta chain) sequence. The CDR3 covers 15 residues. Trimming at V came to 10 bases and at J to 2 bases, leaving 9 bases not matched to a gene. Germline V CDR1 and CDR2: WNHNN, SYGVQD (reference sequence). Clones were read by immunoSEQ multiplex PCR, and TCRdb kept only the in-frame ones, dropping some. The sample has some 400,000 clones; approximately 95% are singletons. The source of the sample is a study of shared T cell receptors in the human thymus. The V and J genes are TRBV10-1 and TRBJ2-4, with TRBD1 matching over 9 bases. Sample: thymocytes. This TCR derives from a human donor. CDR3 residues: CAIPDRGRTKNIQYF. The CDR3 DNA sequence: TGCGCCATTCCGGACAGGGGTAGGACCAAAAACATTCAGTACTTC.